The text below deals with one TCR beta chain. Its specificity is unknown. This entry comes from a study of yellow fever vaccine responses in identical twins. TCRdb processed the RT-PCR reads anew with MiXCR; each CDR3 protein has one entry. This sample has 15,000 or so distinct CDR3 sequences; approximately 80% occur once, and the top ten carry around 2%. Whole-study results and caveats: It has been reported that, in twins, the vaccine T cell response seemed partly convergent and partly personalized.

The specimen was T cells from blood (PBMCs), unsorted or a sorted subset (not recorded which), collected before or after yellow fever vaccination (not recorded which). The receptor comes from a woman aged 18-35 years who received the yellow fever vaccine.

CDR3 nucleotide sequence: TGTGCCAGCAGCCAAGGCGGCAAGACAGGGCCGGGGACAGATACGCAGTATTTT. As protein: CASSQGGKTGPGTDTQYF. The chain has TRBV14 and TRBJ2-3; 7 nucleotides line up with TRBD1. CDR1 is SGHDN, CDR2 FVKESK, per germline. J was trimmed by 3 bases and V by 1 base; bases with no gene match: 13. The CDR3 is made up of 18 amino acids.